The text below deals with one TCR beta chain. The target of this receptor is not known. The library was generated by 5' RACE. For each TCR library, around 3,800 ng of total RNA was used. For each sample, cDNA synthesis was carried out in eight separate reactions using SMARTScribe reverse transcriptase. During cDNA synthesis, unique molecular identifiers containing a 6-nucleotide sample barcode were introduced by template switching. TCRalpha and TCRbeta cDNA was amplified by two nested PCRs of about 15 and 9 cycles, with bead purification after each PCR. Before amplification, cDNA was treated with uracil DNA-glycosylase and purified using the QIAquick PCR purification kit. The second PCR added Illumina TruSeq-compatible adapters along with sample-specific barcodes. Library quality and concentration were checked on TapeStation and Qubit, and libraries were pooled at about 5 ng each. Pooled libraries were sequenced on an Illumina HiSeq2500 single-index Rapid Run with 2 x 100 bp reads and custom sequencing primers. On the study's bioinformatics: MiGEC version 1.2.6 was used for UMI-based consensus assembly, which corrected PCR and sequencing errors. MiXCR version 2.1.1 handled V(D)J alignment, clonotype assembly and CDR3 extraction. Gene usage, clonotype sharing and MAIT/NKT TCR abundance were normalised by analysing the top 1000, 10 000 and 20 000 clonotypes per sample. After downsampling to 27 000 UMIs, diversity was calculated as the inverse Simpson index using the vegan R package. Paired Mann-Whitney U tests on discordant twin pairs were used, with Benjamini-Hochberg multiple-testing correction. Reprocessed by TCRdb, the reads give a single entry per CDR3 protein sequence, without DNA. In this record, the V and J calls reflect TCRdb's handling and not the investigators' own analysis. This sample's table lists 300,000 to 400,000 distinct CDR3 sequences. The ten largest account for around 2% of the sample.

From each donor, a roughly 2.7 ml peripheral blood sample was collected into PAXgene tubes and kept at -80 degrees C. Without any T cell sorting, total RNA was extracted from whole blood using the PAXgene blood miRNA kit on an automated QIAcube. Deep TCRalpha and TCRbeta repertoire profiling with unique molecular barcoding was performed on peripheral blood of monozygotic twin pairs concordant or discordant for inflammatory bowel disease. For every twin pair, smoking habits were documented, and each individual was categorised as a current, former or never smoker. This entry comes from a study of monozygotic twins with inflammatory bowel disease (dated by TCRdb to about 2019). Concerning the study at large: A total of roughly 28 monozygotic twin pairs were included in the full study, comprising nine German pairs (four IBD-concordant, five IBD-discordant) and 19 IBD-discordant Danish pairs. Within discordant pairs, disease-associated traits were sought mainly by comparing IBD patients with their genetically identical healthy co-twins. Each individual had, on average, about 151 000 unique TCRalpha sequences and 181 000 unique TCRbeta sequences available for analysis.

Reading from cysteine to phenylalanine, the CDR3 counts 15 amino acids. The protein alone is recorded here. Per the germline V gene, LGHNA is the CDR1 and YNFKEQ is the CDR2. General findings and caveats noted by the study authors: The analysis was unable to tell different T cell subtypes apart. Background noise and inter-individual variability may have been introduced into the repertoires by the differing immunosuppressive treatments among patients. Fewer clonotypes were shared with other individuals by IBD patients than by healthy twins, most markedly in patients showing signs of disease activity. TCRbeta repertoire diversity, by inverse Simpson index, was decreased in IBD patients compared with their healthy co-twins. The results gave no support for a single strong signal or clonotype linked to IBD. Repertoire similarity did not differ between concordant and discordant twins, possibly due to limited statistical power.

Sample: blood. Recombination connected TRBV4-2 to TRBJ1-1; TCRdb reports TRBD1, a call that lacks DNA to check it against. This TCR came from a human donor with ulcerative colitis or Crohn's disease, or a healthy co-twin of an affected twin (not recorded which). The CDR3 is CASSQDGGRNTEAFF.